This T cell receptor beta chain is drawn from a study of blood T cell repertoires in COVID-19. At the level of the study: In each case, the material was cDNA or gDNA derived from T cells, B-cell-depleted T cells, or PBMCs.

The germline CDR1 and CDR2 sequences are ENHRY and SYGVKD. This CDR3 contains 15 residues. The germline V and J ends were trimmed by 0 bases and 1 base, with 9 bases remaining between them. Clones were sequenced by immunoSEQ multiplex PCR, and TCRdb holds only the in-frame ones, with some missing. The sample has 80,000 to 95,000 clones; 86% are singletons. The chain carries TRBV10-3 and TRBJ2-5, with a weak D call TRBD1 (5 bases). Material for sequencing was peripheral blood. The clonotype originates from a woman of 80 years or more in a cohort sampled during active or convalescent COVID-19. CDR3 DNA: TGTGCCATCAGTGAGTCCGGTCAGGGCCAAGAGACCCAGTACTTC. It encodes CAISESGQGQETQYF.